The clone carrying this T cell receptor (beta chain) appeared a few times. Its antigen is as yet unknown. The junction departs from the called germline gene at one end, perhaps through a read error. With a J-beta primer mix and a sample-barcoded 5' primer, a second PCR ran roughly 7 to 11 cycles. TCRdb passed the 5' RACE reads through MiXCR, listing each CDR3 protein once. This repertoire shows hundreds of thousands of distinct CDR3 sequences, around three fifths found once; its top ten account for about 26%. Germline V CDR1 and CDR2: SGHTA, FQGNSA. The CDR3 spans 13 residues. This sample was included in a study of blood T cells in healthy people across ages. Study-level results: A greater number of naive CD4+ cells and higher diversity distinguished long-lived donors from aged donors.

V gene TRBV7-2 combines with J gene TRBJ2-7; 8 positions match TRBD2. The sequenced sample consisted of blood. This clonotype was sampled from a man aged 35 to 55 in good health. CDR3 in amino acids: CASSVAGSGGQYF. For the CDR3, the DNA is TGTGCCAGCAGCGTAGCGGGATCGGGCGGGCAGTACTTC.